This passage covers 20 T cell receptor beta chains from one sample sequenced in a study of blood T cell repertoires in COVID-19 (dated by TCRdb to the early 2020s). The library relied on the immunoSEQ multiplex PCR assay. This is the immuneACCESS table as TCRdb keeps it, with only in-frame sequences that have V and J called. A part of the clones is gone; compared with another copy, unresolved V genes explain less than half, and the rest is unexplained. Within this sample are approximately 300,000 clones, with about nine tenths of them counted one time only. The ten largest clones represent over 2% of the sample. Sequencing was performed on PBMCs or T cells enriched from blood (not recorded which). The origin of the receptors is a woman younger than 30 who had recovered from COVID-19.

V and J are TRBV5-6 and TRBJ1-1, with D possibly matching TRBD1 (6 bases). With 3 bases removed from V and 4 bases from J, the gap between germline ends came to 16 bases. The CDR3 extends over 15 amino acids. CDR1 is SGHDT, CDR2 YYEEEE, per germline. CDR3 in DNA: TGTGCCAGCAGCTGGGGGCCCCCGGGGGGCACTGAAGCTTTCTTT. It translates to CASSWGPPGGTEAFF.

The chain is built from TRBV11-2 and TRBJ2-3, with 7 bases that match TRBD1. CDR3 length: 16 amino acids. Looked up from germline, CDR1 is SGHAT and CDR2 is FQNNGV. J gave up 2 bases and V 5 bases, and 10 bases lay outside the gene matches. The CDR3 is CASSIQGGDFTDTQYF. As DNA, the CDR3 is TGTGCCAGCAGCATACAAGGGGGCGATTTCACAGATACGCAGTATTTT.

The genes are TRBV2 and TRBJ2-1, with unresolved D. V shed 9 bases and J shed 0 bases, with 9 bases lying between them. CDR3 length equals 13 residues. Germline CDR1 reads SNHLY; CDR2 reads FYNNEI. CDR3 residues: CARAESSYNEQFF. The CDR3 nucleotides are TGTGCCAGAGCTGAAAGCTCCTACAATGAGCAGTTCTTC. Full variable domain (rest looked up from reference TRBV2 and TRBJ2-1): EPEVTQTPSHQVTQMGQEVILRCVPISNHLYFYWYRQILGQKVEFLVSFYNNEISEKSEIFDDQFSVERPDGSNFTLKIRSTKLEDSAMYFCARAESSYNEQFFGPGTRLTVL.

This clone came up once. The junction differs from germline at one of its ends, possibly a read error. The V gene is TRBV28, the J gene TRBJ1-1; D perhaps matches TRBD1 (5 bases). Germline values: CDR1 MDHEN, CDR2 SYDVKM. This CDR3 region has 14 residues. The DNA for the CDR3 is TGTGCCAGCAGTTTAACCCCCATGCAGGGCTCGATTAGATTC. It yields the protein CASSLTPMQGSIRF.

The rearrangement links TRBV5-5 to TRBJ2-3; 9 bases are a match to TRBD2. The CDR3 runs to 15 residues. Germline-derived CDR1 and CDR2 are SGHKS and YYEKEE (reference sequence). J was trimmed by 0 bases and V by 3 bases; bases with no gene match: 2. The CDR3 nucleotides read TGTGCCAGCAGCTACCTAGCGGGGAGCACAGATACGCAGTATTTT. Translating it yields CASSYLAGSTDTQYF.

The chain has TRBV6-2 or TRBV6-3 and TRBJ2-1; 9 positions agree with TRBD2. Looked up from germline, CDR1 is MNHEY and CDR2 is SVGEGT. This CDR3 comprises 19 residues. Trimming at V came to 5 bases and at J to 0 bases, leaving 14 bases not matched to a gene. CDR3: CASSLRAAGGFYSYNEQFF. The DNA of the CDR3 is TGTGCCAGCAGTCTACGCGCAGCGGGGGGATTCTACTCCTACAATGAGCAGTTCTTC.

The chain links TRBV6-5 to TRBJ1-2, with 7 bases matching TRBD1. Germline trimming cut 5 bases from V and 5 bases from J; bases unmatched to any gene: 5. Germline V CDR1 and CDR2: MNHEY, SVGAGI. The CDR3 totals 13 residues. The CDR3 spells CASSPDRAYGYTF. The DNA for the CDR3 is TGTGCCAGCAGTCCTGACAGGGCATATGGCTACACCTTC.

This CDR3 reads CASSVAGWSTDTQYF. The CDR3 coding sequence is TGTGCCAGCAGCGTAGCTGGCTGGAGCACAGATACGCAGTATTTT. The rearrangement links TRBV9 to TRBJ2-3; D unresolved. CDR1 SGDLS and CDR2 YYNGEE come from the germline V gene. Trimming took 0 bases from V and 0 from J, leaving 8 bases between them. This CDR3 is 15 amino acids long.

The J gene is TRBJ2-1, the V gene TRBV5-1; a weak D match, TRBD1 (5 bases). Trimming cost V 2 bases and J 6 bases, with 15 bases left between them. Germline V gene data show CDR1 as SGHRS and CDR2 as YFSETQ. The CDR3 has 15 residues. CDR3 DNA: TGCGCCAGCAGCTTATCAATAAGGGGCGGCAATGAGCAGTTCTTC. It specifies CASSLSIRGGNEQFF.

The chain combines TRBV18 with TRBJ2-2; D is undetermined. The CDR3 contains 14 residues. V shed 0 bases and J shed 4 bases, with 6 bases lying between them. CDR1 is KGHSH, CDR2 LQKENI, per germline. The CDR3 nucleotides read TGTGCCAGCTCACCACCCGGGTCCACCGGGGAGCTGTTTTTT. Protein sequence: CASSPPGSTGELFF.

The gene calls are TRBV28 and TRBJ2-3; 7 bases match TRBD2. The germline gives CDR1 MDHEN, CDR2 SYDVKM. Trimming at V came to 1 base and at J to 5 bases, leaving 12 bases not matched to a gene. CDR3 length: 17 amino acids. The CDR3, as DNA: TGTGCCAGCAGTTTATCGCTTCTAGCGGTCCTTGGAGATACGCAGTATTTT. Translated, it gives CASSLSLLAVLGDTQYF.

The chain has TRBV11-3 and TRBJ2-2, with 13 bases lining up with TRBD2. Germline assignment: CDR1 SGHNT and CDR2 YENEEA. CDR3 size: 16 residues. The trim removed 1 base at V and 4 bases at J, leaving 0 bases unmatched. The CDR3 here is CASSLGLAGGTGELFF. CDR3 DNA sequence: TGTGCCAGCAGCTTAGGACTAGCGGGGGGCACCGGGGAGCTGTTTTTT.

The chain has TRBV9 and TRBJ1-2, with D unclear. V gave up 4 bases and J gave up 6 bases, with 19 bases separating them. Germline-derived CDR1 and CDR2 are SGDLS and YYNGEE. The CDR3 loop spans 15 amino acids. CDR3 nucleotide sequence: TGTGCCAGCAGCCCAAGGGAAGTACGAGGGCATGGCTACACCTTC. Translated: CASSPREVRGHGYTF. The whole variable domain, remainder taken from reference TRBV9 and TRBJ1-2, is DSGVTQTPKHLITATGQRVTLRCSPRSGDLSVYWYQQSLDQGLQFLIQYYNGEERAKGNILERFSAQQFPDLHSELNLSSLELGDSALYFCASSPREVRGHGYTFGSGTRLTVV.

This clone has only a few counts. The rearrangement joins TRBV15 to TRBJ2-2; no clear D. Trimming left V 1 base short and J 1 base short, with 4 bases between. The CDR3 is 14 amino acids. In germline, CDR1 is LNHNV, CDR2 YYDKDF (reference sequence). CDR3 nucleotide sequence: TGTGCCACCAGCAGAGTATTGAACACCGGGGAGCTGTTTTTT. It codes for CATSRVLNTGELFF.

The rearrangement joins TRBV6-2 or TRBV6-3 to TRBJ1-2; no firm D call. This CDR3 contains 14 residues. The ends were cut back, 4 bases at V and 4 bases at J, with 13 bases in the middle. Germline V gene lookup returns CDR1 MNHEY and CDR2 SVGEGT. The CDR3 DNA is TGTGCCAGCAGTTCCCCCCAGGCGTCCTATGGCTACACCTTC. Its translation: CASSSPQASYGYTF.

The chain is built from TRBV5-1 and TRBJ2-7; a weak D match, TRBD2 (5 bases). This CDR3 has 13 residues. Germline CDR1 is SGHRS and CDR2 is YFSETQ. V was trimmed by 4 bases and J by 3 bases, leaving 11 bases between them. CDR3 nucleotides: TGCGCCAGCAGCCGCGGACTGGGCTACGAGCAGTACTTC. Translating gives CASSRGLGYEQYF.

This chain connects TRBV10-3 to TRBJ1-1; possibly TRBD1 for D (5 bases). Germline CDR1 reads ENHRY; CDR2 reads SYGVKD. The V gene lost 1 base and the J gene lost 0 bases, with 9 bases spanning the gap. The CDR3 loop spans 15 amino acids. This CDR3 is CAISELGGMNTEAFF. For the CDR3, the DNA is TGTGCCATCAGTGAGTTGGGGGGAATGAACACTGAAGCTTTCTTT.

The rearrangement uses TRBV25-1 and TRBJ1-6; tentative D call: TRBD1 (5 bases). The V gene's germline CDR1 is MGHDK and CDR2 SYGVNS. This CDR3 has 15 residues. V shed 0 bases and J shed 7 bases, with 10 bases lying between them. In DNA, the CDR3 is TGTGCCAGCAGTGAATACTCGGGGGGGAATTCACCCCTCCACTTT. Protein sequence: CASSEYSGGNSPLHF.

V is TRBV5-1 and J is TRBJ2-6; 7 nucleotides agree with TRBD1. V was pared by 0 bases and J by 0 bases, with 3 bases of the junction left unmatched. The CDR3 contains 17 residues. The germline V gene has CDR1 SGHRS and CDR2 YFSETQ. This CDR3 is CASSLAGDSSGANVLTF. The CDR3 bases are TGCGCCAGCAGCTTGGCCGGGGACAGCTCTGGGGCCAACGTCCTGACTTTC.

The chain carries TRBV6-5 and TRBJ1-2; tentative D call: TRBD1 (6 bases). The CDR3 covers 14 residues. The V and J ends lost 2 bases and 5 bases respectively, with 12 bases between them. From germline, CDR1 is MNHEY and CDR2 SVGAGI. CDR3 loop: CASSYGTRGYGYTF. CDR3 nucleotide sequence: TGTGCCAGCAGTTACGGGACACGGGGTTATGGCTACACCTTC.